The 20 T cell receptor beta chains below were found in one sample sequenced in a study of blood T cell repertoires in COVID-19. Produced via immunoSEQ multiplex PCR; TCRdb's table is partial and in-frame only. This sample carries under 15,000 clones, just over 85% of them seen once, and the ten largest clones take 29%. The sequencing sample was made of peripheral blood. Receptor source: a human donor in a cohort sampled during active COVID-19.

The chain couples TRBV7-2 to TRBJ2-7, with a weak D call TRBD2 (5 bases). This CDR3 has 15 amino acids. Trimming took 2 bases from V and 3 from J, leaving 14 bases between them. From germline, CDR1 is SGHTA and CDR2 FQGNSA. CDR3 DNA: TGTGCCAGCAGCTTACAAAGAGGGCCCAACTACGAGCAGTACTTC. Its protein is CASSLQRGPNYEQYF.

The chain links TRBV7-9 to TRBJ2-3; a weak D match, TRBD1 (6 bases). Germline V gene sequence: CDR1 SEHNR, CDR2 FQNEAQ (reference sequence). The CDR3 runs to 16 residues. Trimming stripped 5 bases from V and 4 bases from J, with 19 bases between. CDR3: CASSRGRSGVADTQYF. CDR3 in DNA: TGTGCCAGCAGCCGGGGAAGGTCAGGGGTCGCAGATACGCAGTATTTT.

The DNA of the CDR3 is TGTGCCAGCAGCATCAGAATCCAGGGGGTTACTGAAGCTTTCTTT. As protein: CASSIRIQGVTEAFF. The rearrangement links TRBV6-5 to TRBJ1-1; 7 bases are a match to TRBD1. The CDR3 spans 15 residues. J was trimmed by 5 bases and V by 6 bases; bases with no gene match: 12. The germline V gene encodes CDR1 MNHEY and CDR2 SVGAGI.

V usage is TRBV10-3 and J usage is TRBJ1-4; 7 nucleotides line up with TRBD1. Germline assignment: CDR1 ENHRY and CDR2 SYGVKD. J lost 7 bases, V lost 3 bases, and 11 bases had no gene match. The length of the CDR3 is 16 residues. In nucleotides, the CDR3 is TGTGCCATCAGTGACCCCAGAACAGGGGTAGGTGAAAAACTGTTTTTT. It is translated as CAISDPRTGVGEKLFF.

V gene TRBV7-9 combines with J gene TRBJ1-1; D perhaps matches TRBD1 (6 bases). The CDR3 consists of 14 residues. V gave up 5 bases and J gave up 0 bases, with 10 bases separating them. Germline V gene sequence: CDR1 SEHNR, CDR2 FQNEAQ (reference sequence). The CDR3 reads CASSGQPMNTEAFF. The CDR3 DNA reads as TGTGCCAGCAGCGGACAGCCCATGAACACTGAAGCTTTCTTT.

This clone came up once. The chain carries TRBV5-1 and TRBJ1-1; D not resolved. Trimming stripped 0 bases from V and 1 base from J, with 13 bases between. The CDR3 runs to 16 residues. Germline V gives CDR1 SGHRS, CDR2 YFSETQ. The CDR3 DNA follows: TGCGCCAGCAGCTTGGTTCCAGGAGGCGGGAACACTGAAGCTTTCTTT. Its protein product is CASSLVPGGGNTEAFF.

The rearrangement joins TRBV5-4 to TRBJ1-1, with TRBD1 identical over 7 bases. The ends lost 4 bases at V and 5 bases at J; junction bases unmatched: 11. The CDR3 totals 15 residues. Germline V gene sequence: CDR1 SGHNT, CDR2 YYREEE (reference sequence). As DNA, the CDR3 is TGTGCCAGCAGCAACCGAAACGCAGGGGGAACTGAAGCTTTCTTT. Protein sequence: CASSNRNAGGTEAFF.

The V and J genes are TRBV2 and TRBJ2-7; D gene ambiguous. The germline CDR1 and CDR2 sequences are SNHLY and FYNNEI. V shed 7 bases and J shed 4 bases, with 8 bases lying between them. CDR3 size: 11 residues. The CDR3 protein is CASKPNYEQYF. The CDR3 DNA reads TGTGCCAGCAAGCCAAATTACGAGCAGTACTTC.

This clone was observed once. The chain employs TRBV7-9 and TRBJ2-3, with 10 bases aligning to TRBD2. V was clipped by 2 bases and J by 4 bases; unmatched bases: 6. Germline CDR1 is SEHNR and CDR2 is FQNEAQ (reference sequence). The CDR3 is 16 amino acids. The CDR3 sequence is CASSLSGGARSDTQYF. The CDR3 DNA reads TGTGCCAGCAGCTTAAGCGGGGGGGCCAGGTCAGATACGCAGTATTTT.

V and J are TRBV2 and TRBJ2-3; the match to TRBD2 covers 12 bases. Germline V lookup: CDR1 SNHLY, CDR2 FYNNEI. V shed 6 bases and J 3 bases; nucleotides not matched to a gene: 4. There are 15 residues in the CDR3. Written as DNA, the CDR3 is TGTGCCAGCAGGGCTAGCGGGGGGGGAACAGATACGCAGTATTTT. Protein product: CASRASGGGTDTQYF.

The J gene is TRBJ1-3, the V gene TRBV9, with D possibly TRBD1 on 6 matching bases. The CDR3 covers 15 residues. Per germline, CDR1 SGDLS and CDR2 YYNGEE. The ends were cut back, 4 bases at V and 2 bases at J, with 13 bases in the middle. CDR3 loop: CASSPQGQPGNTIYF. CDR3 sequence (DNA): TGTGCCAGCAGCCCACAGGGCCAACCTGGAAACACCATATATTTT.

The chain combines TRBV7-2 with TRBJ1-5, with 7 bases aligning to TRBD1. Germline V gene lookup returns CDR1 SGHTA and CDR2 FQGNSA. V trimming: 3 bases; J trimming: 0 bases; junction bases outside the gene matches: 2. CDR3 length: 15 amino acids. CDR3 sequence reads: CASSLGQSSNQPQHF. The CDR3 DNA follows: TGTGCCAGCAGCTTGGGACAGTCTAGCAATCAGCCCCAGCATTTT.

The V gene is TRBV3-1 (or the pseudogene TRBV3-2), the J gene TRBJ2-3, with D perhaps matching TRBD2 (5 bases). The CDR3 sequence is 17 residues long. V was pared by 6 bases and J by 3 bases, with 22 bases between. The germline CDR1 and CDR2 sequences are LGHDT and YNNKEL (reference sequence). This CDR3 is CASSPLSLAAVTDTQYF. The CDR3 region has the DNA TGTGCCAGCAGTCCCCTATCCCTAGCAGCAGTGACAGATACGCAGTATTTT.

This clone was counted a few times. The chain employs TRBV5-1 and TRBJ2-2; D not certain. This CDR3 is 13 amino acids long. Germline V gene lookup returns CDR1 SGHRS and CDR2 YFSETQ. Trimming shortened V by 0 bases and J by 8 bases, and 8 bases separated the two germline ends. The CDR3: CASSLDSSGELFF. CDR3 nucleotides: TGCGCCAGCAGCTTGGATAGTAGTGGGGAGCTGTTTTTT. Full variable domain (outside the CDR3, taken from reference TRBV5-1 and TRBJ2-2): KAGVTQTPRYLIKTRGQQVTLSCSPISGHRSVSWYQQTPGQGLQFLFEYFSETQRNKGNFPGRFSGRQFSNSRSEMNVSTLELGDSALYLCASSLDSSGELFFGEGSRLTVL.

The chain uses TRBV6-2 or TRBV6-3 and TRBJ2-1, with D perhaps matching TRBD2 (5 bases). Trimming shortened V by 2 bases and J by 0 bases, and 14 bases separated the two germline ends. CDR3 size: 17 residues. Germline values: CDR1 MNHEY, CDR2 SVGEGT. This chain's CDR3 is CASSYHDGGTSYNEQFF. As DNA, the CDR3 is TGTGCCAGCAGTTACCACGATGGAGGAACCTCCTACAATGAGCAGTTCTTC.

This sequence joins TRBV29-1 and TRBJ2-2, with 9 bases aligning to TRBD1. Germline loops: CDR1 SQVTM, CDR2 ANQGSEA. V shed 6 bases and J 3 bases; nucleotides not matched to a gene: 5. The CDR3 spans 14 residues. CDR3 in amino acids: CSVDRQGDTGELFF. The CDR3, as DNA: TGCAGCGTGGACAGACAGGGGGACACCGGGGAGCTGTTTTTT.

The chain recombines TRBV23-1 with TRBJ1-1, with 8 bases that match TRBD1. TRBV23-1 is noted as an ORF with a role that remains uncertain. With 7 bases clipped from V and 4 bases from J, the junction kept 8 bases outside the gene matches. There are 14 residues in the CDR3. CDR3 DNA: TGCGCCAGCACTCCTCCGACAGGGGTCACTGAAGCTTTCTTT. It is translated as CASTPPTGVTEAFF.

The chain combines TRBV9 with TRBJ2-5; D unresolved. The CDR3 consists of 14 residues. Germline CDR1 is SGDLS and CDR2 is YYNGEE. Deletions cut 3 bases from V and 2 bases from J, with 11 bases between. The CDR3, as DNA: TGTGCCAGCAGCGCCCGACTCGGACAAGAGACCCAGTACTTC. As protein: CASSARLGQETQYF.

The rearrangement links TRBV6-1 to TRBJ2-7; the match to TRBD2 covers 10 bases. Trimming removed 2 bases from V and 7 bases from J; junction bases left unmatched: 11. This CDR3 comprises 16 residues. CDR1 and CDR2 from the germline V gene are MNHNS and SASEGT. Here the CDR3 reads CASSEPQAGGPREQYF. The DNA of the CDR3 is TGTGCCAGCAGTGAACCCCAAGCGGGAGGGCCGCGGGAGCAGTACTTC.

CDR3 region: CASSSGTGGAYEQYF. CDR3 sequence (DNA): TGTGCCAGCAGCTCCGGGACAGGGGGGGCCTACGAGCAGTACTTC. The gene calls are TRBV7-7 and TRBJ2-7; TRBD1 matches at 11 bases. CDR3 length: 15 residues. The J segment lost 2 bases and the V segment lost 4 bases, leaving 4 bases of the junction unmatched. Looked up from germline, CDR1 is SSHAT and CDR2 is FNYEAQ (reference sequence).